What follows describes a single T cell receptor (beta chain). Its antigen is unknown. Per-nucleotide qualities are absent, and no much larger clonotype sits a single base away. This sample was included in a study of beta chain features in type 1 diabetes (dated by TCRdb to the late 2010s). Describing the broader study: Mean age, gender distribution, total cell number and subset yield did not differ between patients and healthy donors. A total of about 100 million sorted cells were examined across all samples, and RNA yield correlated strongly with the number of cells per subset. The study compared TCRB repertoires of sorted circulating CD4+ T cell subsets between recently diagnosed type 1 diabetes patients and matched healthy donors. Naive and central memory subsets were obtained from all 30 or so donors, but regulatory and stem cell-like memory subsets were isolated from only 8 patients and roughly eight healthy donors. Broader findings and caveats from the paper: Shorter templates might be favored by PCR, yet because patient and control samples were amplified and corrected together, any such skew would affect both groups equally. Naive, central memory and regulatory TCRB repertoires appeared to be more similar among patients than among healthy donors. At VDJ recombination sites, patients with type 1 diabetes made fewer insertions and deleted more nucleotides, a pattern implying thymic rearrangement abnormalities. Because small numbers of individuals were included in the HLA sub-analyses, any influence of HLA type on TCRB rearrangement was left unresolved. Sequencing cDNA rather than genomic DNA could over-represent highly expressing activated cells, although activation and CD3 levels did not differ between groups. Type 1 diabetes patients showed a moderate but significant shortening of TCRB CDR3 length in all four CD4+ subsets.

All of the isolated RNA was reverse transcribed with the High Capacity cDNA Reverse Transcription Kit, so expressed TCRB transcripts were sequenced. Naive, central memory and regulatory T cell samples underwent deep immunoSEQ sequencing, averaging around 4 million total reads per sample. Sorted cells were lysed in RLT buffer, and RNA was extracted using DNase-treated RNeasy Micro or Mini kits according to cell number. To prevent cross-contamination, every cell subset was processed on its own, while patient and healthy donor samples were processed together. TCRB sequences were amplified from cDNA with the immunoSEQ multiplex PCR, producing 87-bp fragments spanning the CDR3 region. Sequencing of the amplicons was done on the Illumina HiSeq platform. As for the authors' bioinformatics: PCR bias was computationally corrected using synthetic template baselines, reads within Hamming distance 2 were collapsed, and singletons that could not be merged were discarded. Reads were aligned to IMGT to assign V, D and J genes, CDR3 length, and insertions or deletions at six rearrangement sites. Within each subset, clonotype counts were normalized to sorted cell number, after which true diversity and Gini coefficients were computed with the tcR R package. The overlap coefficient, calculated on TCRB nucleotide sequences, was used to quantify repertoire sharing. Out-of-frame TCRB sequences from naive cells were analyzed to stand in for the pre-selection repertoire. Entries here come from immuneACCESS through TCRdb and include only in-frame sequences with V and J called. Some clones fail to appear in such tables; in the studies checked, an unresolved V gene covers under half of the shortfall, and the cause of the remainder is unknown. V, J and clone size are those of that table, while D and trimming were read from the DNA. For this sample the table gives some 330,000 clones, of which roughly 11% were detected only once. Jointly, the top ten make up 0.015% of the sample.

CDR1 and CDR2 are drawn from the germline V gene: SQVTM, ANQGSEA. V was cut back by 1 base and J by 12 bases, leaving a gap of 12 bases between them. The CDR3 sequence holds 11 residues, the cysteine and phenylalanine included. Here the CDR3 DNA is all that survives: 33 bases in frame from base 1. Each donor gave one peripheral blood draw, averaging approximately 110 mL, which was collected into heparinised tubes. A BD FACSAria II and a panel including CD45RO, CCR7, CD25, CD127, CD95 and CD27 were used to sort naive, central memory, regulatory and stem cell-like memory CD4+ T cells. Every sorted population had a purity above 95%. PBMCs were isolated immediately by Lymphoprep density gradient centrifugation and stained directly without culture. So that batch effects would be minimized, each experiment stained and sorted samples in pairs, pairing one healthy donor with one patient.

The clonotype comes from a woman aged 25 to 39 in good health. The chain is assembled from TRBV29-1 and TRBJ1-2, with the D gene not confidently named. Sequencing was carried out using naive CD4+ T cells from blood. This specimen's cell subset or site label, interpreted: true naive CD4+ T cells. The DNA sequence is TGCAGCGTTGAAGTTGGAGGGAACCACACCTTC. It specifies CSVEVGGNHTF. The variable domain in full, with residues beyond the CDR3 obtained from the reference TRBV29-1 and TRBJ1-2 genes, is SAVISQKPSRDICQRGTSLTIQCQVDSQVTMMFWYRQQPGQSLTLIATANQGSEATYESGFVIDKFPISRPNLTFSTLTVSNMSPEDSSIYLCSVEVGGNHTFGSGTRLTVV.